A single sample is the source of the 7 T cell receptor beta chains below, sequenced in a study of identical twins. Via MiXCR, TCRdb re-called the 5' RACE reads, giving one row per CDR3 protein. This sample has some 660,000 distinct CDR3 sequences, with less than 10% found just once. The data were also submitted as part of a second study, on yellow fever vaccine responses in identical twins.

What was sequenced was PBMCs. These TCRs come from a woman between 18 and 29 years old in good health.

This clonotype came up many times. The chain uses TRBV4-1 and TRBJ2-1; 7 bases line up with TRBD1. Germline loops: CDR1 MGHRA, CDR2 YSYEKL. V was clipped by 1 base and J by 9 bases; unmatched bases: 3. The CDR3 loop spans 13 amino acids. CDR3: CASSQGQGSEQFF. The CDR3 bases are TGCGCCAGCAGCCAAGGACAGGGTTCTGAGCAGTTCTTC.

This clonotype has only a few counts. The rearrangement joins TRBV7-2 to TRBJ2-1; D remains ambiguous. CDR1 and CDR2 from the germline V gene are SGHTA and FQGNSA. V lost 0 bases to trimming and J lost 0 bases, with 6 bases between them. The CDR3 extends over 15 amino acids. The CDR3 DNA reads as TGTGCCAGCAGCTTAGCCGTTTACTCCTACAATGAGCAGTTCTTC. Its protein is CASSLAVYSYNEQFF.

This clonotype showed up many times. The V and J genes are TRBV12-3 or TRBV12-4 and TRBJ2-1, with D perhaps assigned TRBD1 or TRBD2 (5 bases each). CDR3 length equals 11 residues. V lost 4 bases, J lost 10 bases, and 8 bases lay in between. The CDR3 is CASSWGFEQFF. CDR3 DNA: TGTGCCAGCAGTTGGGGGTTCGAGCAGTTCTTC.

This clonotype was picked up many times. J is TRBJ2-7 and V is TRBV25-1; D ambiguous. Trimming removed 7 bases from V and 3 bases from J, with 7 bases in between. Germline V gene lookup returns CDR1 MGHDK and CDR2 SYGVNS. The CDR3 loop spans 11 amino acids. The CDR3 is CASTLHYEQYF. DNA of the CDR3: TGTGCCAGCACGCTGCACTACGAGCAGTACTTC.

In its sample, this clonotype was seen many times. The rearrangement joins TRBV9 to TRBJ2-3; possible D gene TRBD2, 7 bases. The V and J ends lost 4 bases and 1 base respectively, with 25 bases between them. This CDR3 comprises 19 residues. Germline CDR1 and CDR2: SGDLS and YYNGEE. The DNA of the CDR3 is TGTGCCAGCAGCTCCACCAAGGCGGGGGCGCTTAGCGGCACAGATACGCAGTATTTT. Translated, it gives CASSSTKAGALSGTDTQYF.

The table lists this clonotype with a few counts. The rearrangement uses TRBV28 and TRBJ2-4, with unresolved D. The CDR3 loop spans 17 amino acids. Trimming left V 2 bases short and J 0 bases short, with 14 bases between. Germline CDR1 reads MDHEN; CDR2 reads SYDVKM. CDR3 nucleotides: TGTGCCAGCAGTTTAGGCACAGTCCAACTAGCCAAAAACATTCAGTACTTC. It codes for CASSLGTVQLAKNIQYF.

The table lists this clonotype with a few counts. This chain uses TRBV24-1 with TRBJ1-4; D unresolved. CDR1 is KGHDR, CDR2 SFDVKD, per germline. The CDR3 contains 16 residues. Between the trimmed V and J ends, which lost 3 bases and 0 bases, there was a span of 10 bases. The CDR3 region is CATSDPGRATNEKLFF. CDR3 coding DNA: TGTGCCACCAGTGATCCCGGTCGGGCAACTAATGAAAAACTGTTTTTT.